This T cell receptor beta chain originates from a study of blood T cell repertoires in COVID-19. TCRdb's table, derived via immunoSEQ multiplex PCR, lists solely in-frame clones and lacks some. The sample contains about 130,000 clones, approximately 78% of which appear only once. CDR1 is SGHKS, CDR2 YYEKEE, per germline (reference sequence). Trimming took 5 bases from V and 0 from J, leaving 12 bases between them. This CDR3 has 15 residues. The V gene is TRBV5-5, the J gene TRBJ1-5, with D tentatively TRBD1 (5 bases). This TCR was recovered from a man aged 55 to 70 who had recovered from COVID-19. The sequenced sample was peripheral blood. CDR3 bases: TGTGCCAGCAGTTTTGGGGGGGATAGCAATCAGCCCCAGCATTTT. Protein: CASSFGGDSNQPQHF.